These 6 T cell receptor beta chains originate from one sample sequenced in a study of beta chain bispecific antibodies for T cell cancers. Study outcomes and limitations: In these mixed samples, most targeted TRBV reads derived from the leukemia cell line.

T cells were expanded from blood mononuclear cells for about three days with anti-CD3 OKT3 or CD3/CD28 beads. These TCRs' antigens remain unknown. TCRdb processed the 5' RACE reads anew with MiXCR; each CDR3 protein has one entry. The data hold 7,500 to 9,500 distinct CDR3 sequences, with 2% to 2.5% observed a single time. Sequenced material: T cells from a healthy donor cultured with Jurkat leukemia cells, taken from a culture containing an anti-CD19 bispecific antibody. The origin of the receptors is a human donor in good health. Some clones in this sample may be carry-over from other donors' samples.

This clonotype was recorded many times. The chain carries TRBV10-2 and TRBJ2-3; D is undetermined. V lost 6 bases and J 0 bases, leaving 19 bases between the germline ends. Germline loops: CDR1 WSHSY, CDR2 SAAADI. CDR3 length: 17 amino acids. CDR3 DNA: TGCGCCAGCAGCGATAGCCTCCTTGGTGCTAGCACAGATACGCAGTATTTT. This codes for CASSDSLLGASTDTQYF.

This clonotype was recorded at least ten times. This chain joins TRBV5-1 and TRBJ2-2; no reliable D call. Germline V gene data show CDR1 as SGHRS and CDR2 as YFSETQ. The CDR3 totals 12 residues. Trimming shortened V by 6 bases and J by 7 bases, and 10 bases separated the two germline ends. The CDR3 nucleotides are TGCGCCAGCACCCTTGGGTACGGGGAGCTGTTTTTT. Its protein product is CASTLGYGELFF.

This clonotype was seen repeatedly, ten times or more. CDR3 coding DNA: TGTGCCAGCAGTTTTAGCGGGGGGGCCCTAACAGATACGCAGTATTTT. Protein product: CASSFSGGALTDTQYF. V and J are TRBV27 and TRBJ2-3, with 11 bases identical to TRBD2. The CDR3 is 16 residues long. Germline V CDR1 and CDR2: MNHEY, SMNVEV (reference sequence). The ends lost 3 bases at V and 3 bases at J; junction bases unmatched: 5.

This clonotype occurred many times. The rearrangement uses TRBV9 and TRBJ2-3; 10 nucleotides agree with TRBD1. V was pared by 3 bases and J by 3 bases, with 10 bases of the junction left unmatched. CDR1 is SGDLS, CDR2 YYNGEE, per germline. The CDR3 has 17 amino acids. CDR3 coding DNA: TGTGCCAGCAGCGCCCGAACCGGGACAGGGGTTACAGATACGCAGTATTTT. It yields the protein CASSARTGTGVTDTQYF.

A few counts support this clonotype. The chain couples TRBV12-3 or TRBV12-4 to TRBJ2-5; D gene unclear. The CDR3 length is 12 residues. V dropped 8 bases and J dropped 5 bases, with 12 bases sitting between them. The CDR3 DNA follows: TGTGCCAGCGGTCTTAATGTGGAGACCCAGTACTTC. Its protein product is CASGLNVETQYF.

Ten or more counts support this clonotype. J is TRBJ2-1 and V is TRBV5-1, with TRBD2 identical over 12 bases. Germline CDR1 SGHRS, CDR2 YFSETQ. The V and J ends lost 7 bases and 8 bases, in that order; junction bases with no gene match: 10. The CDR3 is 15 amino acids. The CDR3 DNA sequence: TGCGCCAGCGTAAAACTAGCGGGGGGCGTGGATGAGCAGTTCTTC. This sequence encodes CASVKLAGGVDEQFF. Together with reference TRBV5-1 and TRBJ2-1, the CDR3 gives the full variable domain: KAGVTQTPRYLIKTRGQQVTLSCSPISGHRSVSWYQQTPGQGLQFLFEYFSETQRNKGNFPGRFSGRQFSNSRSEMNVSTLELGDSALYLCASVKLAGGVDEQFFGPGTRLTVL.